Here is one T cell receptor (beta chain) with its context. Its specificity is unknown. The data were obtained in a study of Tregs in tolerant kidney transplant recipients. General observations from the study: Validation in larger populations is needed because few patients were studied. Activated donor B cell expansion appeared to reveal the most relevant donor-specific TCRbeta repertoire.

Mixed chimerism was transient after nonmyeloablative marrow transplants from related graft donors. Unstimulated Tregs (CD4+CD25+CD127-) and CD4+CD25- non-Tregs were sorted from PBMCs. The assay was immunoSEQ multiplex PCR, and TCRdb's table has in-frame clones only and misses some. The sample records nearly 50,000 clones, around 90% being singletons. There are 13 residues in the CDR3. Germline V gene lookup returns CDR1 MNHEY and CDR2 SVGAGI. The V end was cut by 6 bases, the J end by 6 bases, with 13 bases between. The clonotype originates from a human patient who received a combined kidney and bone marrow transplant. Some T cells may be graft donor cells. The material sequenced was CD8+ T cells from blood (PBMCs), taken 12 months after the transplant. This chain joins TRBV6-5 and TRBJ2-3; TRBD2 is a possible D gene (6 bases). The CDR3 sequence: CASSPGEEDTQYF. The CDR3, as DNA: TGTGCCAGCAGCCCGGGGGAAGAGGATACGCAGTATTTT.